These 9 T cell receptor beta chains were all obtained from the same sample, sequenced in a study of CD8 T cells in ankylosing spondylitis. In TCRdb, the 5' RACE reads were re-called with MiXCR into one record per CDR3 protein. In the table there are under 55,000 distinct CDR3 sequences, about 7.8% of which are singletons. Sequenced sample: blood, either unsorted or a sorted T cell fraction (not recorded which). These receptors came from a female donor with ankylosing spondylitis or in good health (not recorded which).

At least ten counts were recorded for this clonotype. The chain is built from TRBV10-3 and TRBJ1-1, with D possibly matching TRBD1 (5 bases). Deletions cut 0 bases from V and 4 bases from J, with 6 bases between. This CDR3 is built from 13 residues. The germline V gene encodes CDR1 ENHRY and CDR2 SYGVKD. Here the CDR3 reads CAISESGGTEAFF. The CDR3, as DNA: TGTGCCATCAGTGAGTCGGGGGGCACTGAAGCTTTCTTT.

The rearrangement joins TRBV7-2 to TRBJ1-5, with TRBD1 as a possible D gene (6 bases). Trimming cost V 5 bases and J 3 bases, with 14 bases left between them. Germline V gene sequence: CDR1 SGHTA, CDR2 FQGNSA. The CDR3 has 15 residues. The CDR3 coding sequence is TGTGCCAGCAGCCCAAGTACAGGGAACAATCAGCCCCAGCATTTT. It codes for CASSPSTGNNQPQHF.

This clonotype was counted ten times or more. This chain connects TRBV5-1 to TRBJ2-4; D is unclear. Germline CDR1 reads SGHRS; CDR2 reads YFSETQ. Trimming cost V 2 bases and J 8 bases, with 14 bases left between them. CDR3 size: 14 residues. CDR3 sequence: CASSLREGLDIQYF. The CDR3 nucleotides read TGCGCCAGCAGCTTAAGGGAAGGATTGGACATTCAGTACTTC.

This clonotype has ten or more counts. This chain connects TRBV12-3 or TRBV12-4 to TRBJ1-4; 9 bases fit TRBD1. The V and J ends lost 7 bases and 6 bases, in that order; junction bases with no gene match: 6. This CDR3 contains 14 residues. CDR3 sequence reads: CASTSWTGDEKLFF. CDR3 DNA: TGTGCCAGCACCTCTTGGACAGGGGATGAAAAACTGTTTTTT.

The genes are TRBV7-9 and TRBJ2-5; D ambiguous. Germline-derived CDR1 and CDR2 are SEHNR and FQNEAQ (reference sequence). V shed 5 bases and J shed 5 bases, with 9 bases lying between them. The CDR3 covers 12 residues. Written as DNA, the CDR3 is TGTGCCAGCAGCCCCACCGAGGAGACCCAGTACTTC. The encoded protein is CASSPTEETQYF.

This clonotype occurred many times. The chain employs TRBV12-3 or TRBV12-4 and TRBJ2-3; D possibly corresponds to TRBD1 (5 bases). V was clipped by 6 bases and J by 5 bases, with 18 bases between them. The CDR3 consists of 15 residues. CDR3 protein: CASSHSRQTVDTQYF. The CDR3 coding sequence is TGTGCCAGCAGCCACTCCCGACAGACCGTAGATACGCAGTATTTT.

This clonotype has a count of ten or more. This rearrangement joins TRBV5-1 to TRBJ1-4; 7 nucleotides match TRBD1. This CDR3 comprises 16 residues. Germline trimming cut 5 bases from V and 5 bases from J; bases unmatched to any gene: 12. CDR1 and CDR2 from the germline V gene are SGHRS and YFSETQ. In DNA form, the CDR3 reads TGCGCCAGCAGTAAGGGGGCAGTGGAGTCGAATGAAAAACTGTTTTTT. This gives the protein CASSKGAVESNEKLFF.

This clonotype has ten or more counts. The chain combines TRBV29-1 with TRBJ2-2; 7 bases match TRBD2. Germline-derived CDR1 and CDR2 are SQVTM and ANQGSEA. This CDR3 region has 15 residues. V was clipped by 5 bases and J by 6 bases; unmatched bases: 12. Written as DNA, the CDR3 is TGCAGCGTTACTTATCGCGGGGGAGGGTCCGGGGAGCTGTTTTTT. This sequence encodes CSVTYRGGGSGELFF.

This clonotype was observed many times. CDR3 amino acids: CASSLNGGSNYGYTF. CDR3 bases: TGTGCCAGCAGCTTAAATGGGGGTTCTAACTATGGCTACACCTTC. This sequence joins TRBV11-2 and TRBJ1-2; D is possibly TRBD1 (5 bases). This CDR3 comprises 15 residues. The V gene's germline CDR1 is SGHAT and CDR2 FQNNGV. V dropped 2 bases and J dropped 0 bases, with 10 bases sitting between them.